A selection of T cell receptor beta chains follows, all from one sample in a study of blood T cell repertoires in COVID-19. TCRdb keeps only in-frame clones here, not all; method: immunoSEQ multiplex PCR. The sample gives around 300,000 clones, around 90% of which show up once; about 1.1% is in the top ten. The sequencing input was PBMCs or T cells enriched from blood (not recorded which). The receptor source for this set is a woman aged 25 to 45 who had recovered from COVID-19. The CDR3 runs from the conserved cysteine through the conserved F or W. A D gene is named only where the DNA matches it firmly.

DNA,CDR3,V,J,D
TGTGCCAGCAGCGTCTCGACAGGTTACGAGCAGTACTTC,CASSVSTGYEQYF,TRBV9,TRBJ2-7,-
TGTGCCTGGAGTGTTGCAGGGGGCCGCCCTAATTCACCCCTCCACTTT,CAWSVAGGRPNSPLHF,TRBV30,TRBJ1-6,TRBD1
TGTGCCATCAATAAGGACGAGGGAAGTGGCTACACCTTC,CAINKDEGSGYTF,TRBV10-3,TRBJ1-2,-
TGCGCCAGCAGCTTCGGGATACCGGGACAGGGGACTGAGCAGTTCTTC,CASSFGIPGQGTEQFF,TRBV5-1,TRBJ2-1,TRBD1
TGTGCCAGCAGCTTACGAGTACTCACAGATACGCAGTATTTT,CASSLRVLTDTQYF,TRBV5-6,TRBJ2-3,-
TGTGCCAGCAGACCCGACAGGGGAACCTACAATGAGCAGTTCTTC,CASRPDRGTYNEQFF,TRBV28,TRBJ2-1,TRBD1
TGTGCCAGCAGCCTTCTTGGAGACAACTATGGCTACACCTTC,CASSLLGDNYGYTF,TRBV9,TRBJ1-2,-
TGTGCCAGTAGTAATACGGGACACCTCTACGAGCAGTACTTC,CASSNTGHLYEQYF,TRBV19,TRBJ2-7,-
TGTGCCAGTAGTGCCTTGGGTGGGACTAGCGGGAGAGATTCCTACAATGAGCAGTTCTTC,CASSALGGTSGRDSYNEQFF,TRBV19,TRBJ2-1,TRBD2
TGTGCCAGTAGTCCCACAGGGCCAGCAACTAATGAAAAACTGTTTTTT,CASSPTGPATNEKLFF,TRBV19,TRBJ1-4,-
TGTGCCAGCAGCGCCGTGACAGCGAACACCGGGGAGCTGTTTTTT,CASSAVTANTGELFF,TRBV2,TRBJ2-2,-
TGTGCCAGCAGTGAGGCCCGGGGGGACAACACCGGGGAGCTGTTTTTT,CASSEARGDNTGELFF,TRBV25-1,TRBJ2-2,TRBD2
TGTGCCACCAGTGATGGGACAGGGGCCGGGGAGCTGTTTTTT,CATSDGTGAGELFF,TRBV24-1,TRBJ2-2,TRBD1
TGTGCCAGCAGCTCGCACTTTCAATTCCTAGCGGAGCAAACAGATACGCAGTATTTT,CASSSHFQFLAEQTDTQYF,TRBV11-2,TRBJ2-3,TRBD2
TGTGCCAGCAGTCCGCAGGGAGCGGGAGGGGAAAATGAGCAGTTCTTC,CASSPQGAGGENEQFF,TRBV28,TRBJ2-1,TRBD2
TGTGCCAGCAGCCCCATGGGACTAGCGGGATCCTACGAGCAGTACTTC,CASSPMGLAGSYEQYF,TRBV14,TRBJ2-7,TRBD2
TGTGCCAGCAGTCCCCAGGGACAGGCCATGAACACTGAAGCTTTCTTT,CASSPQGQAMNTEAFF,TRBV28,TRBJ1-1,TRBD1